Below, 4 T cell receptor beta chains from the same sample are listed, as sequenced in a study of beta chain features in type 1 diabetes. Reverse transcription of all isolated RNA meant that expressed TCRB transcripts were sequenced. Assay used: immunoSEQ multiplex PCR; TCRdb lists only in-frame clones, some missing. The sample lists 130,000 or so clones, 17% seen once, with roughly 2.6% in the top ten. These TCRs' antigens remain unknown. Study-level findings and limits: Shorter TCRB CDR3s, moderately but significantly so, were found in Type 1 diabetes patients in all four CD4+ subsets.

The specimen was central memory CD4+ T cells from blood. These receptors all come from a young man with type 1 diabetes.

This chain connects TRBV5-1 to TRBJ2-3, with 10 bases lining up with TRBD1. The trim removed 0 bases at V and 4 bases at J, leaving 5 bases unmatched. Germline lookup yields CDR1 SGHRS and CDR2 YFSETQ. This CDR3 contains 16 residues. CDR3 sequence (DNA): TGCGCCAGCAGCTTGGCCTGGGACAGGGGCCCAGATACGCAGTATTTT. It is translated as CASSLAWDRGPDTQYF.

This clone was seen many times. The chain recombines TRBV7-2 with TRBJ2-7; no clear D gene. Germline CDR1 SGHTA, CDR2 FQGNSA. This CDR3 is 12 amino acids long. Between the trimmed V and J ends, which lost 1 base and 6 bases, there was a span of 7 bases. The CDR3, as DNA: TGTGCCAGCAGCTTAGATTTGGGCGAGCAGTACTTC. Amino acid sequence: CASSLDLGEQYF.

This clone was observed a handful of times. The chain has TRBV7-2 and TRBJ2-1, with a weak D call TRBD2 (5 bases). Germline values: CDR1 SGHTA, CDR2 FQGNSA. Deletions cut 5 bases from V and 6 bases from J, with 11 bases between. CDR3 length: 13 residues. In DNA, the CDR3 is TGTGCCAGCAGCACCGACTATTCCAATGAGCAGTTCTTC. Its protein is CASSTDYSNEQFF.

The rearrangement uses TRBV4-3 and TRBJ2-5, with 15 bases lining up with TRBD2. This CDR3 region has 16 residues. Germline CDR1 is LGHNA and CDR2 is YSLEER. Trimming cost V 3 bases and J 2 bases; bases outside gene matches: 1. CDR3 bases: TGCGCCAGCAGCCATGGACTAGCGGGGGGGCAAGAGACCCAGTACTTC. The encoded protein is CASSHGLAGGQETQYF.